The source of this T cell receptor beta chain is a study of blood T cell repertoires in COVID-19. In the study overall: Samples representing acute and convalescent COVID-19 were sourced from the United States, Italy and Spain.

Profiling relied on immunoSEQ multiplex PCR, and the TCRdb table lists in-frame clones only, not all of them. The sample carries about 130,000 clones, around 85% recorded once. V shed 3 bases, J shed 5 bases, and the junction held 7 bases outside the gene matches. The CDR3 has 16 residues. Germline CDR1 is KGHSH and CDR2 is LQKENI. This clone was seen only once. This clonotype was sampled from a woman aged 80 or older with COVID-19, enrolled during active disease. The chain links TRBV18 to TRBJ1-2, with TRBD1 matching 12 bases. What was sequenced was peripheral blood. The CDR3 here is CASSPNRGQGAYGYTF. As DNA, the CDR3 is TGTGCCAGCTCACCCAACCGGGGACAGGGGGCATATGGCTACACCTTC.